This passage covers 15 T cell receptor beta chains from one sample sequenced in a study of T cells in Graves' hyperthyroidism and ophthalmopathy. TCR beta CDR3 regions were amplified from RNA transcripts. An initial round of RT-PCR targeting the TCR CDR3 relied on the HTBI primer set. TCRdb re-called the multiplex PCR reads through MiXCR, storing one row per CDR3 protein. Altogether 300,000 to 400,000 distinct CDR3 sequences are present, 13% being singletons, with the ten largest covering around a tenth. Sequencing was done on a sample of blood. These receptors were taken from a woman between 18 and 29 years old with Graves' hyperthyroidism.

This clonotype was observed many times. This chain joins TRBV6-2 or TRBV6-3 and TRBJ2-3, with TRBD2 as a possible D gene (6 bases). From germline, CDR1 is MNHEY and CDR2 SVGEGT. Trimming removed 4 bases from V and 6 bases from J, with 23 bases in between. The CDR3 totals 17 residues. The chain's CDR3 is CASSSAPGLGPDDTQYF. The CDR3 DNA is TGTGCCAGCAGTTCCGCCCCGGGACTGGGCCCAGACGATACGCAGTATTTT.

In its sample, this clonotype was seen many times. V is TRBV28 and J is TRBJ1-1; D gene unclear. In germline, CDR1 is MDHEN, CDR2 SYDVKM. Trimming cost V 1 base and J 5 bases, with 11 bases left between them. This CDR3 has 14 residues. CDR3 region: CASSLFLGRTEAFF. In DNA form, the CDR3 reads TGTGCCAGCAGTTTATTCTTGGGGAGGACTGAAGCTTTCTTT.

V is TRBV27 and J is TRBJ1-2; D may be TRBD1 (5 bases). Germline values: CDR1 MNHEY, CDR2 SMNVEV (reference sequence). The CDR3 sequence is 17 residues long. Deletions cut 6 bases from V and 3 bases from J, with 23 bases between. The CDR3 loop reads CASRTNWDGGSDYGYTF. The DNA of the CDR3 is TGTGCCAGCAGGACAAACTGGGACGGTGGGAGCGACTATGGCTACACCTTC.

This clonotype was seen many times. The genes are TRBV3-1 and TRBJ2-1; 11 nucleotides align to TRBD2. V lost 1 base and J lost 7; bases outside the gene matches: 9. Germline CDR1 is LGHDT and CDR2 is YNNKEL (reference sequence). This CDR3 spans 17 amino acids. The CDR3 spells CASSQAGTSGSWNEQFF. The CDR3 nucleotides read TGTGCCAGCAGCCAAGCCGGGACTAGCGGTTCCTGGAATGAGCAGTTCTTC.

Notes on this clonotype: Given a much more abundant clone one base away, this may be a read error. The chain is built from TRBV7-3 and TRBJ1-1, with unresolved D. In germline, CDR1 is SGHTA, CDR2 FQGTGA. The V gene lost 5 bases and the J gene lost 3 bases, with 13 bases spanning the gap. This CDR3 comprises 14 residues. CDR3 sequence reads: CASSIHWQDTEAFF. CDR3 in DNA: TGTGCCAGCAGCATCCATTGGCAGGACACTGAAGCTTTCTTT.

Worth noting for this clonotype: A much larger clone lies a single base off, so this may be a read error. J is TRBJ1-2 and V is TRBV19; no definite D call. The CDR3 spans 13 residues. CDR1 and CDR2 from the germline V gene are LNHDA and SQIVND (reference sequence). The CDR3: CASSPGVSYSYTF. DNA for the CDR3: TGTGCCAGTAGTCCCGGGGTTAGCTATAGCTACACCTTC. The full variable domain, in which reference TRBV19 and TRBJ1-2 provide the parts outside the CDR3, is DGGITQSPKYLFRKEGQNVTLSCEQNLNHDAMYWYRQDPGQGLRLIYYSQIVNDFQKGDIAEGYSVSREKKESFPLTVTSAQKNPTAFYLCASSPGVSYSYTFGSGTRLTVV.

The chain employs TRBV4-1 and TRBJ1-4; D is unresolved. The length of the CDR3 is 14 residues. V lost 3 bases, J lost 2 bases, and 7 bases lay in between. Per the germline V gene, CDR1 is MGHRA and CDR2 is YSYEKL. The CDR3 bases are TGCGCCAGCAGCCACCCAGCTACTAATGAAAAACTGTTTTTT. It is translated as CASSHPATNEKLFF.

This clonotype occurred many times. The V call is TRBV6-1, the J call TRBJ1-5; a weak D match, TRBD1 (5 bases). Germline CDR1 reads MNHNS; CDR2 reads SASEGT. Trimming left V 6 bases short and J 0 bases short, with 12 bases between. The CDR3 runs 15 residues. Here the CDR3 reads CASSPQTVSNQPQHF. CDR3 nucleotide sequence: TGTGCCAGCAGCCCTCAGACAGTTAGCAATCAGCCCCAGCATTTT.

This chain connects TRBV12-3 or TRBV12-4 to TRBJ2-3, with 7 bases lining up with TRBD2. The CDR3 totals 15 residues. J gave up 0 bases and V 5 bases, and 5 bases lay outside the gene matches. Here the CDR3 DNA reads TGTGCCAGCAGTGGGCGGGGGATCAGCACAGATACGCAGTATTTT. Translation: CASSGRGISTDTQYF.

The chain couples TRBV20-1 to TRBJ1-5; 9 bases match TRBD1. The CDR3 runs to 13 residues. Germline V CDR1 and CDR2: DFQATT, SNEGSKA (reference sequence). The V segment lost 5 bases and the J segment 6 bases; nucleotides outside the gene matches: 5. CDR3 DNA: TGCAGTGCTCGGGACAGGGTTGGTCAGCCCCAGCATTTT. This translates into CSARDRVGQPQHF.

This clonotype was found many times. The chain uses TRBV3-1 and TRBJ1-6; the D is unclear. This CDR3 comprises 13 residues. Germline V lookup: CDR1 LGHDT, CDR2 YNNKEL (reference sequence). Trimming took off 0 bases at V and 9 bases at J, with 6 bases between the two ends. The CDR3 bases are TGTGCCAGCAGCCAAGAATTAGGTTCACCCCTCCACTTT. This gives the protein CASSQELGSPLHF. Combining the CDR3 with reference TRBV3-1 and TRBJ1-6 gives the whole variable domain DTAVSQTPKYLVTQMGNDKSIKCEQNLGHDTMYWYKQDSKKFLKIMFSYNNKELIINETVPNRFSPKSPDKAHLNLHINSLELGDSAVYFCASSQELGSPLHFGNGTRLTVT.

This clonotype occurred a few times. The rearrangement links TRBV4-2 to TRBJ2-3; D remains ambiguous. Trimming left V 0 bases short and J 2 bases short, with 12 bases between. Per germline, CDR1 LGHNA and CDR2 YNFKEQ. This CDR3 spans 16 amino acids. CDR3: CASSQDFGGLTDTQYF. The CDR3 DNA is TGTGCCAGCAGCCAAGATTTCGGCGGTCTCACAGATACGCAGTATTTT.

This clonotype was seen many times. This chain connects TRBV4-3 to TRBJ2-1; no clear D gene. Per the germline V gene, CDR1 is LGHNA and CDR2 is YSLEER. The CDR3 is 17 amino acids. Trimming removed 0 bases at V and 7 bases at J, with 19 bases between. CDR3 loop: CASSQDLSSSLRNEQFF. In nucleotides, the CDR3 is TGCGCCAGCAGCCAAGATCTATCCAGTTCCCTACGGAATGAGCAGTTCTTC.

This CDR3 is CASSQPADTQYF. CDR3 DNA sequence: TGCGCCAGCAGCCAGCCAGCAGATACGCAGTATTTT. This chain connects TRBV4-1 to TRBJ2-3; D not resolved. This CDR3 region has 12 residues. The V end was cut by 3 bases, the J end by 4 bases, with 5 bases between. Looked up from germline, CDR1 is MGHRA and CDR2 is YSYEKL.

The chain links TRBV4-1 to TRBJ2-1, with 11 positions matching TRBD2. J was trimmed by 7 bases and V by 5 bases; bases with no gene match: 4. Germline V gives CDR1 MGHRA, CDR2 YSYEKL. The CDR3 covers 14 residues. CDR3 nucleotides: TGCGCCAGCAGCGGGTCTAGCGGGAGGAATGAGCAGTTCTTC. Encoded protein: CASSGSSGRNEQFF.